The present T cell receptor (beta chain) was sequenced within a study of blood T cell repertoires in COVID-19. Clones were sequenced by immunoSEQ multiplex PCR, and TCRdb holds only the in-frame ones, with some missing. The sample contains about 200,000 clones, 80% to 90% of which appear only once. The sample taken for sequencing was PBMCs or T cells enriched from blood (not recorded which). The TCR comes from a woman aged 18-29 years who had recovered from COVID-19.

CDR3 amino acids: CATSDPIGGQITDTQYF. The CDR3 DNA reads TGTGCCACCAGTGATCCAATCGGCGGACAGATCACAGATACGCAGTATTTT. The chain employs TRBV24-1 and TRBJ2-3, with D possibly being TRBD1 (6 bases). The CDR3 extends over 17 amino acids. Looked up from germline, CDR1 is KGHDR and CDR2 is SFDVKD. V was shortened by 3 bases and J by 2 bases, with 17 bases between the two germline ends.